This T cell receptor beta chain was retrieved from a study of neurological immune-mediated disorders. About the research overall: The 35 or so multiple sclerosis patients comprised some 31 relapsing-remitting and 3 secondary progressive cases. Study-level findings and limits: Phylogenetically, 18 of 34 multiple sclerosis patients' repertoires fell into one related-CDR3 cluster, a possible signature.

cDNA was made by 5'RACE with 10-nucleotide random UMIs. TCRdb re-derived calls from the 5' RACE reads in MiXCR, one entry per CDR3 protein. This table has tens of thousands of distinct CDR3 sequences, under 4% appearing once. Sample time point: longitudinal time-point 1 (baseline). The CDR3 runs to 14 residues. Trimming left V 3 bases short and J 0 bases short, with 8 bases between. The V gene's germline CDR1 is MDHEN and CDR2 SYDVKM. Judged by abundance, this clonotype is medium-sized. What it recognizes is unknown. The chain carries TRBV28 and TRBJ1-2; D remains unclear. The TCR sequence derives from a woman aged 60 to 75 with multiple sclerosis. Material: PBMCs. CDR3 residues: CASSLGGSNYGYTF. CDR3 in DNA: TGTGCCAGCAGTTTGGGAGGATCTAACTATGGCTACACCTTC.